This TCR beta chain was identified in a study of OX40 agonist ivuxolimab in advanced cancers. On the study more broadly: Ivuxolimab is a fully human IgG2 antibody that activates OX40 (CD134). Points from the study as a whole: Expanded peripheral T-cell antigen specificity went undetermined.

Produced via immunoSEQ multiplex PCR; TCRdb's table is partial and in-frame only. Of tens of thousands of clones listed, approximately 90% are singletons. Germline assignment: CDR1 MDHEN and CDR2 SYDVKM. The CDR3 has 13 residues. V was pared by 5 bases and J by 4 bases, with 9 bases between. With regard to this clone: Its antigen is as yet unknown.

The rearrangement uses TRBV28 and TRBJ2-1; the D gene is possibly TRBD1 (6 bases). The TCR comes from an adult with an advanced solid tumor such as melanoma, head and neck, liver or kidney cancer. Here the sequenced sample was CD4+ or CD8+ T cells sorted from blood, taken in a trial of the OX40 agonist ivuxolimab. CDR3 sequence reads: CASSAGVYNEQFF. The CDR3, as DNA: TGTGCCAGCAGTGCAGGGGTTTACAATGAGCAGTTCTTC.